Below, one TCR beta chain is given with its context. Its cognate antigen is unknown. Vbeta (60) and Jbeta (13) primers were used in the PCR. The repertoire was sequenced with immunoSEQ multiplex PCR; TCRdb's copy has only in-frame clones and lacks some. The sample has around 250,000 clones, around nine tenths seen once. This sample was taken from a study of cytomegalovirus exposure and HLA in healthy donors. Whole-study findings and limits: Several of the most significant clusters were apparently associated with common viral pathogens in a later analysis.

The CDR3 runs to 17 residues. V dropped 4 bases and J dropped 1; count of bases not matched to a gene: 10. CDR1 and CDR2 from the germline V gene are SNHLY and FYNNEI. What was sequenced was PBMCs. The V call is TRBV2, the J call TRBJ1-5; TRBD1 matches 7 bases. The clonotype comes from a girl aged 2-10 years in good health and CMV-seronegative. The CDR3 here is CASSGRGGRASNQPQHF. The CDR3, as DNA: TGTGCCAGCAGTGGGAGAGGGGGCCGAGCCAGCAATCAGCCCCAGCATTTT.